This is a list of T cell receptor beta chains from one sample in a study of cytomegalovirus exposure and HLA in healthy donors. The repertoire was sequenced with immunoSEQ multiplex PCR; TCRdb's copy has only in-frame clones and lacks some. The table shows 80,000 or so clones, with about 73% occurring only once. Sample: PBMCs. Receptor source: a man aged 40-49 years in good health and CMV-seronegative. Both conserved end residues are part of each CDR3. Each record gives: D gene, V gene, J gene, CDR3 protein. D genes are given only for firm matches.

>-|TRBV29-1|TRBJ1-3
CSVLLFSGNTIYF
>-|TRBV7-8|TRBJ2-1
CASSLRREKGNEQFF
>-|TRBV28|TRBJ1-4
CASRDGGAWDEKLFF
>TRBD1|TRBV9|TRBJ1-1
CASSPRATGDAGEAFF
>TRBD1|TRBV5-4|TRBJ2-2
CASSAGQGMVNTGELFF
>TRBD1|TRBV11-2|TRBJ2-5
CASSLRDREETQYF
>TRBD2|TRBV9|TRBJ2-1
CASNRERGGTYNEQFF
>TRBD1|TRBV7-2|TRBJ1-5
CASSLSGGSQPQHF
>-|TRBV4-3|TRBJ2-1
CASSQNWWQVNLQNEQFF
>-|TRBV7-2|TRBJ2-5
CASRSGETQYF
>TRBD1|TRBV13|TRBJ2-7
CASSFDRGEQYF
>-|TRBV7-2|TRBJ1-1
CASSLAGGGTEAFF
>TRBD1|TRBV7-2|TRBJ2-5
CASSQPGTVETQYF
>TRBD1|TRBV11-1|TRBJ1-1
CASSPDRLLAEAFF
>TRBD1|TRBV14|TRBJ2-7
CASSQVGQGLREQYF
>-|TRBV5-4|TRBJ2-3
CASSLDWRDTQYF
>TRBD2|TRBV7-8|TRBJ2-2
CASKSSGMFSGELFF
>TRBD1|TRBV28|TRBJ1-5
CASSLGTGVQPQHF
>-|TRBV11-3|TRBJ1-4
CASSLDRDVNEKLFF
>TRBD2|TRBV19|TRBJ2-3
CASSLRGLAGSDTQYF
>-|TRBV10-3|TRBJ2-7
CAISVGGNEQYF
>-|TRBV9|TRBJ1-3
CASSITQVLSGNTIYF
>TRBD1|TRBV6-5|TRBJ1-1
CASRGTGGETEAFF
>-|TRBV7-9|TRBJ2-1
CASSLYSSGNRASYNEQFF
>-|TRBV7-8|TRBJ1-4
CASSLGARIGEKLFF